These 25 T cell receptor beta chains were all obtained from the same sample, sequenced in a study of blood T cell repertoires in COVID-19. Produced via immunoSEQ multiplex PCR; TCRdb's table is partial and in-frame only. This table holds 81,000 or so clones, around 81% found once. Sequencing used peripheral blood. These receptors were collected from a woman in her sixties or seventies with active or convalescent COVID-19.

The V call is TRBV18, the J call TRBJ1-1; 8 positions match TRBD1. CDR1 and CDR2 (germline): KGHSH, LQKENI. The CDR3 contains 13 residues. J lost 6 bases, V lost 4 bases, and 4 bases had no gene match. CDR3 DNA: TGTGCCAGCTCACAGGACAGGGAGGCTGAAGCTTTCTTT. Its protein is CASSQDREAEAFF. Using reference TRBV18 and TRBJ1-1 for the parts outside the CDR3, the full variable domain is NAGVMQNPRHLVRRRGQEARLRCSPMKGHSHVYWYRQLPEEGLKFMVYLQKENIIDESGMPKERFSAEFPKEGPSILRIQQVVRGDSAAYFCASSQDREAEAFFGQGTRLTVV.

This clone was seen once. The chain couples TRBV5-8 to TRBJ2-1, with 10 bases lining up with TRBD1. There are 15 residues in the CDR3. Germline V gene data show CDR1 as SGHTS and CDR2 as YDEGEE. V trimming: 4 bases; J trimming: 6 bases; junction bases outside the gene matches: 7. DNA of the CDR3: TGTGCCAGCAGCGCGGGGGACAGGGGTTCCAATGAGCAGTTCTTC. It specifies CASSAGDRGSNEQFF.

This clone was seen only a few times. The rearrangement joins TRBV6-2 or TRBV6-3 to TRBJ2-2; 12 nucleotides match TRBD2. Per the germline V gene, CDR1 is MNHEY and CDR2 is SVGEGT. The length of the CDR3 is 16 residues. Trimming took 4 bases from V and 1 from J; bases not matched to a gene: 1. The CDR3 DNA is TGTGCCAGCAGTTCGACTAGCGGGGGGAACACCGGGGAGCTGTTTTTT. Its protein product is CASSSTSGGNTGELFF.

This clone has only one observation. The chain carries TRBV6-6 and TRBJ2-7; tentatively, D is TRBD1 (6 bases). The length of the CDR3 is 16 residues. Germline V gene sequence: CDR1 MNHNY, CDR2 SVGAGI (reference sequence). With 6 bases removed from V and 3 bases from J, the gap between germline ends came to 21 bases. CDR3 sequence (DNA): TGTGCCAGCAGAATTACTGAGGGACAAGGGGGCTACGAGCAGTACTTC. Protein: CASRITEGQGGYEQYF.

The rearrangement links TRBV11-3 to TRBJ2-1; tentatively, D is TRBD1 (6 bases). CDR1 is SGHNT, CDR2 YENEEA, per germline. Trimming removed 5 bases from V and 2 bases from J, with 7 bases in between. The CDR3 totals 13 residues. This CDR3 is CASSPGAYNEQFF. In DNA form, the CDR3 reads TGTGCCAGCAGCCCAGGGGCCTACAATGAGCAGTTCTTC.

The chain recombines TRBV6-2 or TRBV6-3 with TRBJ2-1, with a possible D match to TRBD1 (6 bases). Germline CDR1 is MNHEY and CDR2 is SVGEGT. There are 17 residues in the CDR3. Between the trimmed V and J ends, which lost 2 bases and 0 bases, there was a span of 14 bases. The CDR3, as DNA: TGTGCCAGCAGTTACCCCTCTACAGGGAACTCCTACAATGAGCAGTTCTTC. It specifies CASSYPSTGNSYNEQFF.

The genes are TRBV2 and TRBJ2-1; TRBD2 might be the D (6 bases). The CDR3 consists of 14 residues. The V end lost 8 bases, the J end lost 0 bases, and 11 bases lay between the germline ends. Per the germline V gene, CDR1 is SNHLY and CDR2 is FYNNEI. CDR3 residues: CASLGGSSYNEQFF. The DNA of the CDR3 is TGTGCCAGCCTCGGGGGAAGCTCCTACAATGAGCAGTTCTTC. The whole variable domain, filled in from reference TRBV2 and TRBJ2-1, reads EPEVTQTPSHQVTQMGQEVILRCVPISNHLYFYWYRQILGQKVEFLVSFYNNEISEKSEIFDDQFSVERPDGSNFTLKIRSTKLEDSAMYFCASLGGSSYNEQFFGPGTRLTVL.

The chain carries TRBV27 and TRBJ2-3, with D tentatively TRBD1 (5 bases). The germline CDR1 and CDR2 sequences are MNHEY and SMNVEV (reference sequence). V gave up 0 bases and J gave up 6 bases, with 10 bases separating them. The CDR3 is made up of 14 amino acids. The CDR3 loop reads CASSLSGAVDTQYF. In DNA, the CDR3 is TGTGCCAGCAGTTTATCTGGGGCGGTGGATACGCAGTATTTT.

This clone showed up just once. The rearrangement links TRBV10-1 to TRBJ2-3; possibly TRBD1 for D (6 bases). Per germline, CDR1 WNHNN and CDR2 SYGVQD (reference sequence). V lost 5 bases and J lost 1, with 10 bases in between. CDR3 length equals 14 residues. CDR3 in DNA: TGCGCCAGCAGTACCGACAGGCGCACAGATACGCAGTATTTT. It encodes CASSTDRRTDTQYF.

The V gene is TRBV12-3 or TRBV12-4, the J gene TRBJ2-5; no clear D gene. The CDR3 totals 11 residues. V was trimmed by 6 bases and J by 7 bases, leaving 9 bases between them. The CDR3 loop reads CASSPSGTQYF. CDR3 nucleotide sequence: TGTGCCAGCAGCCCGAGTGGGACCCAGTACTTC.

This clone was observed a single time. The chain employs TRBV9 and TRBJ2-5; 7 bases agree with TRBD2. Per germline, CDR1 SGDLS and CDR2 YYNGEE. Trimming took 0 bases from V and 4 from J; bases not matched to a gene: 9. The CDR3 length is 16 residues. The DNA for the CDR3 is TGTGCCAGCAGCGTAGGGGCTAGCGGCAAAGGAGAGACCCAGTACTTC. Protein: CASSVGASGKGETQYF.

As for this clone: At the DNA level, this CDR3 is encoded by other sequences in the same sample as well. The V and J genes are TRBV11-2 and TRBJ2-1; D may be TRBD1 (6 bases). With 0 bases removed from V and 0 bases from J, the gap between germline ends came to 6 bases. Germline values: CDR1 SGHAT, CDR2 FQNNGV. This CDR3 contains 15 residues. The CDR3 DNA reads TGTGCCAGCAGCTTAGACAGGGGCTCCTACAATGAGCAGTTCTTC. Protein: CASSLDRGSYNEQFF.

The CDR3 DNA follows: TGTGCCATCAGTGAGCTTGGAGGGGGGGGCACAGATACGCAGTATTTT. Its translation: CAISELGGGGTDTQYF. The rearrangement joins TRBV10-3 to TRBJ2-3; D possibly corresponds to TRBD2 (7 bases). Germline CDR1 is ENHRY and CDR2 is SYGVKD. V dropped 2 bases and J dropped 1 base, with 13 bases sitting between them. This CDR3 spans 16 amino acids.

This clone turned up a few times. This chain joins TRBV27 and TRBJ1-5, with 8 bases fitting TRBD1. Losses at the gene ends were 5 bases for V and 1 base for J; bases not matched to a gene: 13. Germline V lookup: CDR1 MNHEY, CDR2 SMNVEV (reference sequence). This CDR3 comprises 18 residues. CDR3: CASSPLPWGTGSNQPQHF. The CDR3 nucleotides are TGTGCCAGCAGTCCCCTCCCTTGGGGGACAGGAAGCAATCAGCCCCAGCATTTT.

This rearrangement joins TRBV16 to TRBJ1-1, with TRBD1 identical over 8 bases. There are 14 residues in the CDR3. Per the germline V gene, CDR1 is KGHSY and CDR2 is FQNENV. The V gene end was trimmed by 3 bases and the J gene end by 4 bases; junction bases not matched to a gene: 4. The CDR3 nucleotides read TGTGCCAGCAGCCAGTTTACAGGGGGCACTGAAGCTTTCTTT. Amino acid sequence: CASSQFTGGTEAFF.

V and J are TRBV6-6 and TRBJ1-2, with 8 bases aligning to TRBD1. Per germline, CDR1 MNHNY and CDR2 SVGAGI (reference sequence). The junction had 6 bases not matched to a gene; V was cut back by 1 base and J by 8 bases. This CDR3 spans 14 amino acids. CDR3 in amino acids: CASSYFQGASGYTF. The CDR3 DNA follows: TGTGCCAGCAGTTACTTCCAGGGGGCGAGCGGCTACACCTTC.

The CDR3 DNA follows: TGTGCCAGCAGTTACTCCGGGACAGGGCTGGGACTGTTTTTT. This codes for CASSYSGTGLGLFF. The chain is built from TRBV6-5 and TRBJ1-4, with 9 bases that match TRBD1. With V trimmed by 0 bases and J by 13 bases, 6 bases remained unmatched. The CDR3 contains 14 residues. From germline, CDR1 is MNHEY and CDR2 SVGAGI.

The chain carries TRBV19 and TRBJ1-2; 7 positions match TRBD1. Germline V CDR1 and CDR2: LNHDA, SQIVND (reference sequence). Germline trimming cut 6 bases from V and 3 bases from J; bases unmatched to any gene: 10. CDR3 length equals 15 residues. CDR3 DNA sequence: TGTGCCAGTAGCCTATCGACCGGGACAGACTATGGCTACACCTTC. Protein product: CASSLSTGTDYGYTF.

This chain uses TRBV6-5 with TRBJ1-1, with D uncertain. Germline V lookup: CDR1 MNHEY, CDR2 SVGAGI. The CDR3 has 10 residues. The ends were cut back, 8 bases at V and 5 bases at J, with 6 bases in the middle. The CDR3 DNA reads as TGTGCCAGCGGGAGGACTGAAGCTTTCTTT. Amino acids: CASGRTEAFF.

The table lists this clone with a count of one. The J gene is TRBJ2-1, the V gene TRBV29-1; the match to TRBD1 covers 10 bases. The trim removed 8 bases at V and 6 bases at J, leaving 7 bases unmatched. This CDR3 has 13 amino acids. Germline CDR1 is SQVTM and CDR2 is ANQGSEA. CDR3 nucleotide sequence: TGCAGCCTACGGACAGGGGGTCGCAATGAGCAGTTCTTC. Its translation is CSLRTGGRNEQFF.

CDR3 amino acids: CASTLGVQETQYF. DNA for the CDR3: TGTGCCAGCACTTTAGGGGTGCAAGAGACCCAGTACTTC. The chain uses TRBV7-6 and TRBJ2-5, with D possibly TRBD1 on 5 matching bases. CDR1 is SGHVS and CDR2 is FNYEAQ in the germline V gene. V was cut by 7 bases and J by 2 bases, with 11 bases left in between. The CDR3 is 13 residues long.

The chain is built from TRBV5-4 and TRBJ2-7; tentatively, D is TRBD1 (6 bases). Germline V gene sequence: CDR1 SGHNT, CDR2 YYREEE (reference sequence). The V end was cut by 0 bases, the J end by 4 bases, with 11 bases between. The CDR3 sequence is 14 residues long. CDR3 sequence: CASSLEQGLYEQYF. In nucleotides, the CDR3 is TGTGCCAGCAGCTTGGAACAGGGTTTATACGAGCAGTACTTC.

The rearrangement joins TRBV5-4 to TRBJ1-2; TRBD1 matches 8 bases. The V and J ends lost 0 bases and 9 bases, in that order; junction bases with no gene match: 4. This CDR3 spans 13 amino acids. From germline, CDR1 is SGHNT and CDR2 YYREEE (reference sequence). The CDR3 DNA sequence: TGTGCCAGCAGCTTGGGGGGGACAGGACGCTACACCTTC. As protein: CASSLGGTGRYTF.

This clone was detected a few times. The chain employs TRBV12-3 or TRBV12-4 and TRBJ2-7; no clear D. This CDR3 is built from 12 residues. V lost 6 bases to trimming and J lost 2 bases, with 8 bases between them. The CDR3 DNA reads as TGTGCCAGCAGCCCCCATCCCTACGAGCAGTACTTC. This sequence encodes CASSPHPYEQYF.

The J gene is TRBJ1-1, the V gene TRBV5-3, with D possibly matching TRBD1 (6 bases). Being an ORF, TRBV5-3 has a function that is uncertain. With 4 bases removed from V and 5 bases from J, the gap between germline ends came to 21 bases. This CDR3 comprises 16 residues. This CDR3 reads CARSPGTRGGGTEAFF. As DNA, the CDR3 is TGTGCCAGAAGCCCAGGGACACGGGGTGGCGGGACTGAAGCTTTCTTT.